This T cell receptor beta chain derives from a study of prognosis after radiotherapy for stage I lung cancer (dated by TCRdb to the early 2020s). About the study as a whole: Between April 2018 and January 2019, approximately 18 stage I NSCLC patients were enrolled in Nanjing, China. Newly diagnosed primary stage I lung tumors occurred in around 13 patients, and oligometastatic NSCLC after surgical resection of the primary tumor occurred in four or five. All patients were regarded as medically inoperable, because of comorbidities in 11 to 12 patients and refusal of surgery in roughly 7 patients. Ages in the cohort of 13 men and about six women ranged from about 50 to 90 years, with a median of 74. On tumor histology, about 12 patients had adenocarcinoma and about seven had squamous cell carcinoma. SBRT was given in 3 to 5 fractions with a biologically effective dose of at least 100 Gy, using image-guided IMRT or VMAT. SBRT was not combined with any concurrent therapy in any patient. After SBRT, distant metastases developed in about 20% of the 19 patients at a median of 7 months, while the remaining 15 patients had no significant progression. This study profiled peripheral blood TCR beta repertoires from stage I NSCLC patients before and after stereotactic body radiotherapy and linked the repertoires to distant failure. The study sequenced about 40 blood samples from 19 patients, one before and one after SBRT per patient.

Overall results and qualifications from the work: Differences by metastasis status were reportedly seen in TRBV and TRBJ usage frequencies, involving two V genes at baseline and, after SBRT, under 10 V genes and two J genes. Limitations of the study included a small cohort and short follow-up, and the study findings need independent validation. Tumor specificity of expanded TCR clones was not determined. After SBRT, the number of unique TCR clones decreased (median approximately 9,100 before versus some 6,900 after; Wilcoxon paired P=0.011). Post-SBRT Shannon entropy and its change from baseline were lower in patients who developed distant metastases; baseline Shannon entropy was not associated with metastases. None of the reported P values were adjusted for multiple comparisons.

On this clonotype itself: The antigen it recognizes is unknown. No much larger clone is present one base from it, and per-base qualities are unavailable.

Two rounds of multiplex PCR were performed to amplify the TCR beta CDR3 region from genomic DNA. In the first round of PCR, primers specific to each TRBV and TRBJ gene were used, and the primer sequences are filed in Chinese patent CN105087789A. Universal primers were used in the second round of PCR. The Roche High Pure PCR Template Preparation Kit was used to extract genomic DNA from the frozen PBMCs. Libraries were sequenced paired-end with 151 bp reads on an Illumina HiSeq 3000. The paper's processing steps were these. CutAdapt was used to remove raw reads lacking the multiplex PCR primer sequences. PEAR was used to merge high-quality paired reads into contigs. TRB V, D and J gene segments were assigned to each contig with MiXCR by alignment to reference sequences. CDR3 sequences were clustered by base quality and sequence similarity to remove sequencing errors. Shannon entropy normalized by the natural log of productive TCR sequence number was used as the measure of diversity. Clonality was defined as one minus Shannon entropy divided by the natural log of the number of unique clonotypes. Progression-free survival cut-offs for repertoire metrics were chosen using the Youden index of ROC curves, with analyses run in R 3.5.3. TCRdb took the public reads, trimmed them with fastp at Q25, ran MiXCR for clone calling and kept in-frame beta chains. Each entry merges the rows of one CDR3 protein and shows their most common DNA and genes. TCRdb's processing, not the study's, gives the V and J calls here. Recorded for this sample are roughly 26,000 distinct CDR3 sequences; around 32% of them occurred a single time. Jointly, the top ten make up roughly a third of the sample.

All patients had node-negative disease on CT and PET/CT, and none had a history of other malignancies or had previously received chemotherapy or radiotherapy. At each of two time points, 5.5 to 7 milliliters of peripheral venous blood were collected in EDTA tubes. Ficoll-Paque Plus density-gradient centrifugation was used to isolate PBMCs. Samples were stored at -80°C immediately after collection until analysis. V loses 7 bases at its end and J loses 12 bases; junction bases beyond the gene matches: 13. The CDR3 contains 14 residues, cysteine and phenylalanine counted. Only the CDR3 part of the read is kept: 42 bases, read in frame from the first base. CDR1 and CDR2 were assigned from the germline V gene as MNHNS and SASEGT.

This receptor was obtained from a donor at least 50 years old with non-small cell lung cancer. The chain employs TRBV6-1 and TRBJ2-7; TRBD1 lines up with 12 middle nucleotides. The source was PBMCs, collected before or after stereotactic body radiation therapy (not recorded which). The CDR3: CASILRGGQGAPYF. The DNA sequence is as follows: TGTGCCAGCATTCTGAGGGGGGGACAGGGGGCTCCGTACTTC.